The 8 T cell receptor beta chains listed next were all sequenced from one sample in a study of T cells of healthy individuals. TCRdb independently ran MiXCR on the 5' RACE reads; one entry per CDR3 protein. The data contain about 63,000 distinct CDR3 sequences, around 16% of them singletons. These receptors were taken from a human donor in good health.

The rearrangement uses TRBV7-9 and TRBJ2-3, with 7 bases aligning to TRBD1. The CDR3 loop spans 16 amino acids. The germline gives CDR1 SEHNR, CDR2 FQNEAQ (reference sequence). V shed 1 base, J shed 1 base, and the junction held 5 bases outside the gene matches. The CDR3 DNA sequence: TGTGCCAGCAGCTTAGGATACGACAGGGGCACAGATACGCAGTATTTT. It codes for CASSLGYDRGTDTQYF. Variable domain in full (rest from reference TRBV7-9 and TRBJ2-3): DTGVSQNPRHKITKRGQNVTFRCDPISEHNRLYWYRQTLGQGPEFLTYFQNEAQLEKSRLLSDRFSAERPKGSFSTLEIQRTEQGDSAMYLCASSLGYDRGTDTQYFGPGTRLTVL.

This clonotype appeared a few times. The V and J genes are TRBV20-1 and TRBJ1-2, with 8 nucleotides matching TRBD1. The ends lost 2 bases at V and 8 bases at J; junction bases unmatched: 7. Germline CDR1 DFQATT, CDR2 SNEGSKA (reference sequence). The CDR3 is made up of 13 amino acids. CDR3 DNA sequence: TGCAGTGCTAGACCCCAGGGGGCGCGGGGCTACACCTTC. This codes for CSARPQGARGYTF.

Turning to this clonotype: At one end, the junction sequence differs from germline, possibly due to a read error. The chain joins TRBV30 to TRBJ2-6; D is possibly TRBD1 or TRBD2 (6 bases each). In germline, CDR1 is GTSNPN, CDR2 SVGIG (reference sequence). CDR3 length: 12 residues. Here the CDR3 reads CAWSVFEGGLNF. CDR3 bases: TGTGCCTGGAGTGTATTTGAAGGGGGGCTGAATTTC.

This clonotype was counted at least ten times. The rearrangement links TRBV28 to TRBJ2-7, with TRBD2 identical over 8 bases. CDR1 and CDR2 from the germline V gene are MDHEN and SYDVKM. Trimming removed 2 bases from V and 2 bases from J; junction bases left unmatched: 8. CDR3 length: 16 residues. DNA for the CDR3: TGTGCCAGCAGTTTAGCCGGGGGGGGCCTTCCCTACGAGCAGTACTTC. Its protein product is CASSLAGGGLPYEQYF.

This clonotype was observed a single time. The gene calls are TRBV12-3 or TRBV12-4 and TRBJ2-7; TRBD1 agrees at 8 bases. With 5 bases clipped from V and 2 bases from J, the junction kept 5 bases outside the gene matches. The CDR3 is 14 amino acids. CDR3 coding DNA: TGTGCCAGCAGTACCGGACAGGGACCCTACGAGCAGTACTTC. This sequence encodes CASSTGQGPYEQYF.

This clonotype was counted between two and nine times. This chain uses TRBV18 with TRBJ2-2; the D is unclear. This CDR3 is 14 amino acids long. Germline CDR1 and CDR2: KGHSH and LQKENI. Trimming cost V 2 bases and J 4 bases, with 8 bases left between them. The chain's CDR3 is CASSPITGTGELFF. The CDR3 DNA follows: TGTGCCAGCTCACCAATCACGGGCACCGGGGAGCTGTTTTTT.

Only a few counts were recorded for this clonotype. A junction end diverges from the germline sequence, so it may reflect a read error. The chain couples TRBV5-1 to TRBJ2-2; D call uncertain. The germline gives CDR1 SGHRS, CDR2 YFSETQ. This CDR3 region has 12 residues. The CDR3 DNA reads TGCGCCAGCAGGTTGGCTAACGGGGAGCTGTTTTTT. It is translated as CASRLANGELFF.

The chain joins TRBV20-1 to TRBJ2-3; 8 positions match TRBD2. This CDR3 has 15 amino acids. V shed 2 bases, J shed 5 bases, and the junction held 9 bases outside the gene matches. Germline CDR1 DFQATT, CDR2 SNEGSKA (reference sequence). The CDR3 DNA follows: TGCAGTGCTAGAAACCCGACTAGCGCTAAAGATACGCAGTATTTT. Its translation: CSARNPTSAKDTQYF.